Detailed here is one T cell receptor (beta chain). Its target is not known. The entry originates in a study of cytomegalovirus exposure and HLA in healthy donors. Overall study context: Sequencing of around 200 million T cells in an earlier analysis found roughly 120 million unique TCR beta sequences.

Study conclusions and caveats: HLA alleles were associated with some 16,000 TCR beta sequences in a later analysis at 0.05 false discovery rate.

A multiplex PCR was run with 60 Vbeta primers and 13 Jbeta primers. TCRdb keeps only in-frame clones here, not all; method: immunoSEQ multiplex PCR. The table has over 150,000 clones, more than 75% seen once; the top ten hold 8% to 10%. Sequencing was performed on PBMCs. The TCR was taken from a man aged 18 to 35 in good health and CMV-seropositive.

The DNA of the CDR3 is TGTGCCAGCAGTGAAGCCCGGGGGACTGAAGCTTTCTTT. Amino acids: CASSEARGTEAFF. The rearrangement uses TRBV2 and TRBJ1-1, with a tentative D call TRBD1 (5 bases). Germline V gene data show CDR1 as SNHLY and CDR2 as FYNNEI. This CDR3 spans 13 amino acids. The V gene lost 0 bases and the J gene lost 5 bases, with 7 bases spanning the gap.